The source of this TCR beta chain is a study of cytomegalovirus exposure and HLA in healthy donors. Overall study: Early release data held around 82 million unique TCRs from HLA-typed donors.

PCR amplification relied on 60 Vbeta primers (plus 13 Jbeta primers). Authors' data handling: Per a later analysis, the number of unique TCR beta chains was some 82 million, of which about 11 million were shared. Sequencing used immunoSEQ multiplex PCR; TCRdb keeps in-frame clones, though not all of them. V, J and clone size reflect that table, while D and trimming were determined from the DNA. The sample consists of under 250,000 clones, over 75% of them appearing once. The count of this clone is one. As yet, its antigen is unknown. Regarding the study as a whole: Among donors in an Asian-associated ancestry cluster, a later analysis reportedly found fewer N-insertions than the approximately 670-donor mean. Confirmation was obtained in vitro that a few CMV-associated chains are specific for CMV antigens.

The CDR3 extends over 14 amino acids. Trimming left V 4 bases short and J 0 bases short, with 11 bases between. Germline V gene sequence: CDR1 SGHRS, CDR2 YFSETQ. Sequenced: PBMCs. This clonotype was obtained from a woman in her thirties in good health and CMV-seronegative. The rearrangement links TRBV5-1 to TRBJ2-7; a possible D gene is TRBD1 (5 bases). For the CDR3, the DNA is TGCGCCAGCAGCATCGACAGCTACTCCTACGAGCAGTACTTC. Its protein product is CASSIDSYSYEQYF.